The 12 T cell receptor beta chains listed next were all sequenced from one sample in a study of blood T cell repertoires in COVID-19. The method was immunoSEQ multiplex PCR; TCRdb's version includes in-frame clones alone and lacks a portion of them. The sample has a few hundred thousand clones, around 90% seen once. Input material: peripheral blood. These receptors all come from a man aged 18 to 30 with active or convalescent COVID-19.

CDR3 sequence: CASSSTSGPTDTQYF. As DNA, the CDR3 is TGTGCCAGCAGCTCCACTAGCGGGCCCACAGATACGCAGTATTTT. V is TRBV7-3 and J is TRBJ2-3; the match to TRBD2 covers 9 bases. In germline, CDR1 is SGHTA, CDR2 FQGTGA. The CDR3 contains 15 residues. The ends lost 4 bases at V and 2 bases at J; junction bases unmatched: 4.

The genes are TRBV7-2 and TRBJ2-1; 8 positions agree with TRBD2. Germline V gene data show CDR1 as SGHTA and CDR2 as FQGNSA. The V segment lost 5 bases and the J segment 0 bases; nucleotides outside the gene matches: 6. CDR3 length: 16 residues. The CDR3 spells CASSPTSAHSYNEQFF. The CDR3 nucleotides are TGTGCCAGCAGCCCGACTAGCGCACACTCCTACAATGAGCAGTTCTTC.

This chain uses TRBV27 with TRBJ1-4; unclear D gene. Germline V lookup: CDR1 MNHEY, CDR2 SMNVEV (reference sequence). Trimming pared 0 bases from V and 12 bases from J, leaving 14 bases between. CDR3 length: 14 amino acids. For the CDR3, the DNA is TGTGCCAGCAGTTTATCGGGCAAGAAGTACGAACTGTTTTTT. Translation: CASSLSGKKYELFF.

The chain carries TRBV5-6 and TRBJ2-7; 7 bases are shared with TRBD2. V shed 4 bases, J shed 7 bases, and the junction held 11 bases outside the gene matches. CDR3 length: 14 residues. In germline, CDR1 is SGHDT, CDR2 YYEEEE. The CDR3 loop is CASSPSGGSREQYF. In DNA, the CDR3 is TGTGCCAGCAGCCCTAGCGGAGGCTCGAGGGAGCAGTACTTC.

Only one count was recorded for this clone. This chain uses TRBV6-5 with TRBJ1-1, with D unresolved. CDR1 and CDR2 (germline): MNHEY, SVGAGI. Trimming took 2 bases from V and 3 from J, leaving 13 bases between them. The CDR3 runs 15 residues. The CDR3 coding sequence is TGTGCCAGCAGTTACGTGTCCAGCGGGGACACTGAAGCTTTCTTT. As protein: CASSYVSSGDTEAFF.

This chain links TRBV5-4 with TRBJ1-2; 8 positions agree with TRBD1. V shed 7 bases and J 6 bases; nucleotides not matched to a gene: 8. Germline CDR1 and CDR2: SGHNT and YYREEE (reference sequence). This CDR3 is built from 13 residues. The CDR3 here is CASLWTGRDGYTF. DNA for the CDR3: TGTGCCAGCCTTTGGACAGGGAGGGATGGCTACACCTTC.

The chain combines TRBV15 with TRBJ2-5; a possible D gene is TRBD1 (5 bases). Germline loops: CDR1 LNHNV, CDR2 YYDKDF (reference sequence). Between the trimmed V and J ends, which lost 1 base and 5 bases, there was a span of 20 bases. CDR3 length equals 17 residues. The CDR3 region has the DNA TGTGCCACCAGCAGAGTCAGGGTTCATGCCGCCTTGGAGACCCAGTACTTC. Protein: CATSRVRVHAALETQYF.

This clone came up once. The chain carries TRBV11-2 and TRBJ2-7; 7 nucleotides match TRBD2. Trimming took 5 bases from V and 2 from J; bases not matched to a gene: 9. This CDR3 spans 15 amino acids. From germline, CDR1 is SGHAT and CDR2 FQNNGV. The CDR3 DNA reads as TGTGCCAGCAGCCCCCGGGGAGGGATAACCTACGAGCAGTACTTC. Encoded protein: CASSPRGGITYEQYF.

This sequence joins TRBV7-9 and TRBJ2-1; 9 nucleotides agree with TRBD1. From germline, CDR1 is SEHNR and CDR2 FQNEAQ (reference sequence). Trimming at V came to 7 bases and at J to 8 bases, leaving 12 bases not matched to a gene. The CDR3 consists of 15 residues. In DNA form, the CDR3 reads TGTGCCAGCACCAAGCTAGGGACAGGGCGGGATGAGCAGTTCTTC. Protein sequence: CASTKLGTGRDEQFF.

This rearrangement joins TRBV10-3 to TRBJ1-2; D is undetermined. This CDR3 spans 15 amino acids. The germline V gene has CDR1 ENHRY and CDR2 SYGVKD. Trimming stripped 3 bases from V and 7 bases from J, with 18 bases between. CDR3: CAISDPTSGGVGYTF. DNA of the CDR3: TGTGCCATCAGTGATCCGACAAGTGGCGGGGTTGGCTACACCTTC.

This clone was found once. The chain couples TRBV12-3 or TRBV12-4 to TRBJ1-6, with unresolved D. Trimming took 3 bases from V and 10 from J, leaving 10 bases between them. The CDR3 loop spans 13 amino acids. CDR3 amino acids: CASSFWGGSPLHF. CDR3 DNA sequence: TGTGCCAGCAGTTTCTGGGGAGGATCACCCCTCCACTTT.

The rearrangement joins TRBV2 to TRBJ1-5; D remains unclear. This CDR3 region has 12 residues. Germline-derived CDR1 and CDR2 are SNHLY and FYNNEI. Trimming cost V 6 bases and J 3 bases, with 6 bases left between them. The CDR3 nucleotides read TGTGCCAGCAGACAGAACAATCAGCCCCAGCATTTT. Amino acid sequence: CASRQNNQPQHF.